This T cell receptor (beta chain) was recorded in a study of Tregs in tolerant kidney transplant recipients. This clone was detected once. Trimming removed 3 bases at V and 4 bases at J, with 13 bases between. This CDR3 is built from 14 residues. CDR1 and CDR2 from the germline V gene are MGHDK and SYGVNS. Libraries were prepared by immunoSEQ multiplex PCR; TCRdb keeps only in-frame clonotypes and omits some of them. There are about 110,000 clones in the sample; roughly 90% occur only once, and more than 0.3% lies in the top ten. Here the sequenced sample was CD4+ T cells from blood, taken before the transplant. The chain combines TRBV25-1 with TRBJ2-7; D is possibly TRBD2 (6 bases). This sequence was found in a human donor who received a combined kidney and bone marrow transplant. Here the CDR3 reads CASSEGGRVYEQYF. The CDR3 DNA reads TGTGCCAGCAGTGAGGGGGGTAGGGTGTACGAGCAGTACTTC.